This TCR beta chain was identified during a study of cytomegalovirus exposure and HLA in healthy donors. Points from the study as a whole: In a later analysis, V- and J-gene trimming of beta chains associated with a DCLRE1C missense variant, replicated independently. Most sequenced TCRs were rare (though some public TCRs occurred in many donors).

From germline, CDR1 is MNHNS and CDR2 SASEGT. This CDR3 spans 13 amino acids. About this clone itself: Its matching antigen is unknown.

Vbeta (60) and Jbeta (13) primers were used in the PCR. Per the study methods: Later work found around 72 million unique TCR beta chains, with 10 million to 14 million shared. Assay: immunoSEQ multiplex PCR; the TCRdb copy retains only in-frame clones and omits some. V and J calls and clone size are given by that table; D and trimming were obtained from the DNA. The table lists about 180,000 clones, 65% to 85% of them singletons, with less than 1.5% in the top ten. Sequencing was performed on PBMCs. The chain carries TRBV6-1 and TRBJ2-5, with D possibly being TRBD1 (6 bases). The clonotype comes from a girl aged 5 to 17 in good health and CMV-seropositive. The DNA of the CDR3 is TGTGCAACCAGGACAGAACTGGTGGAGACCCAGTACTTC. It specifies CATRTELVETQYF.